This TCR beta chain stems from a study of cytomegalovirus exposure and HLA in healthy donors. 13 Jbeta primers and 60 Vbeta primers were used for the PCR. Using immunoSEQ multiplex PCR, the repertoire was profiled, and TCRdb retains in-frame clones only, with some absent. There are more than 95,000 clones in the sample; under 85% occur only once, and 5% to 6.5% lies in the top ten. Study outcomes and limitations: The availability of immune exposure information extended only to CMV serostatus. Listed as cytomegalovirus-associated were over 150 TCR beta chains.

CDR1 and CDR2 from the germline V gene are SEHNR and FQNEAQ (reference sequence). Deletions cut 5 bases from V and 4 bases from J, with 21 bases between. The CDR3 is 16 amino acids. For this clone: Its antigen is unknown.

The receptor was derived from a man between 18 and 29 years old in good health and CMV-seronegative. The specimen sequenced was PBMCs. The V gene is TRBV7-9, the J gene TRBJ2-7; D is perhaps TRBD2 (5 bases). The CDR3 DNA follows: TGTGCCAGCAGCCCGGGGAGCGTCAGGCTTGGTTACGAGCAGTACTTC. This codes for CASSPGSVRLGYEQYF.